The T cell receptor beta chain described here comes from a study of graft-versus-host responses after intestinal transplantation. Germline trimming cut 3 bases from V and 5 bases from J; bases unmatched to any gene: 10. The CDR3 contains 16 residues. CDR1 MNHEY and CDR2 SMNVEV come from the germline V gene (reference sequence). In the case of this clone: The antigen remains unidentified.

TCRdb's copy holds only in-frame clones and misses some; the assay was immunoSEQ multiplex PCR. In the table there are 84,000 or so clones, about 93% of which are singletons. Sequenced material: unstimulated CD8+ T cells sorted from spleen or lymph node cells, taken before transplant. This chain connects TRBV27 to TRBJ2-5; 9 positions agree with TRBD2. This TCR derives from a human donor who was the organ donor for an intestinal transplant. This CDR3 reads CASSFGVRGGYETQYF. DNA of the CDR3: TGTGCCAGCAGTTTTGGGGTGCGGGGGGGATATGAGACCCAGTACTTC.